One and the same sample provided the 15 T cell receptor beta chains below, sequenced in a study of T-cell reconstitution after alpha-beta-depleted transplantation in children. The TCRbeta library was prepared with unique molecular identifiers. From the PCR reads, TCRdb called clonotypes with MiXCR, one entry per CDR3 protein. The data contain some 110,000 distinct CDR3 sequences, under 13% of them singletons. The source was PBMCs, collected before TCRalphabeta/CD19-depleted stem cell transplant. These receptors were collected from a boy between 2 and 10 years old with acute lymphoblastic leukemia, due to receive a stem cell transplant.

The table lists this clonotype with many counts. This chain connects TRBV12-3 or TRBV12-4 to TRBJ2-1; a weak D match, TRBD2 (5 bases). There are 13 residues in the CDR3. Deletions cut 6 bases from V and 8 bases from J, with 14 bases between. CDR3: CASSQMGGHEQFF. The CDR3 DNA reads TGTGCCAGCAGCCAAATGGGCGGGCATGAGCAGTTCTTC.

This clonotype came up many times. The chain recombines TRBV29-1 with TRBJ2-7; D unclear. The CDR3 has 11 amino acids. With 2 bases removed from V and 5 bases from J, the gap between germline ends came to 7 bases. Germline V gene data show CDR1 as SQVTM and CDR2 as ANQGSEA. CDR3 DNA sequence: TGCAGCGTTGAAACCGGACACGAGCAGTACTTC. Amino acid sequence: CSVETGHEQYF.

The V call is TRBV5-1, the J call TRBJ2-5; 11 nucleotides match TRBD2. This CDR3 has 16 residues. With 0 bases clipped from V and 5 bases from J, the junction kept 6 bases outside the gene matches. Germline loops: CDR1 SGHRS, CDR2 YFSETQ. In nucleotides, the CDR3 is TGCGCCAGCAGCTTGGGTCTAGCGGGAGGAGGGGAGACCCAGTACTTC. Its protein is CASSLGLAGGGETQYF.

This chain links TRBV29-1 with TRBJ2-5; no firm D call. CDR1 and CDR2 from the germline V gene are SQVTM and ANQGSEA. The CDR3 runs to 13 residues. V lost 2 bases and J lost 0, with 7 bases in between. The CDR3 nucleotides read TGCAGCGTTGAACGAGAATACCAAGAGACCCAGTACTTC. Translation gives CSVEREYQETQYF.

This clonotype came up a few times. The J gene is TRBJ2-7, the V gene TRBV27, with D possibly matching TRBD2 (6 bases). CDR3 size: 16 residues. V gave up 3 bases and J gave up 4 bases, with 19 bases separating them. From germline, CDR1 is MNHEY and CDR2 SMNVEV (reference sequence). CDR3 protein: CASSFSPGETMYEQYF. CDR3 DNA sequence: TGTGCCAGCAGTTTTTCCCCGGGGGAAACGATGTACGAGCAGTACTTC.

This chain uses TRBV27 with TRBJ1-5; D unclear. The length of the CDR3 is 13 residues. The germline gives CDR1 MNHEY, CDR2 SMNVEV (reference sequence). Trimming took 3 bases from V and 4 from J, leaving 7 bases between them. CDR3 DNA: TGTGCCAGCAGTTTGTCCCGGAATCAGCCCCAGCATTTT. Encoded protein: CASSLSRNQPQHF.

A note on this clonotype: A read error is possible here, since a much larger clone lies one base away. Because the CDR3 is missing its conserved closing phenylalanine or tryptophan, this is likely a read error. This chain joins TRBV11-1 and TRBJ2-7; perhaps TRBD2 as D (6 bases). V shed 5 bases and J shed 2 bases, with 7 bases lying between them. CDR3 length: 12 amino acids. Looked up from germline, CDR1 is SGHAT and CDR2 is FQDESV (reference sequence). The CDR3 region is CASSTSTYEQYS. CDR3 in DNA: TGTGCCAGCAGCACTAGCACCTACGAGCAGTACTCC.

The sample holds a few counts of this clonotype. The genes are TRBV29-1 and TRBJ2-2, with 8 bases identical to TRBD1. Germline V lookup: CDR1 SQVTM, CDR2 ANQGSEA. The CDR3 totals 14 residues. The J segment lost 5 bases and the V segment lost 7 bases, leaving 9 bases of the junction unmatched. The CDR3 nucleotides are TGCAGCGCCGAGGGTAGACAGGGGACCGGGGAGCTGTTTTTT. Translation: CSAEGRQGTGELFF.

The gene calls are TRBV5-1 and TRBJ2-3; 11 bases align to TRBD1. In germline, CDR1 is SGHRS, CDR2 YFSETQ. The CDR3 consists of 14 residues. The V gene end was trimmed by 6 bases and the J gene end by 5 bases; junction bases not matched to a gene: 5. This CDR3 reads CASTWTGGEDTQYF. The CDR3 nucleotides read TGCGCCAGCACTTGGACAGGGGGCGAAGATACGCAGTATTTT.

This clonotype has a handful of counts. This rearrangement joins TRBV9 to TRBJ2-1; TRBD2 agrees at 14 bases. Germline CDR1 SGDLS, CDR2 YYNGEE. This CDR3 spans 19 amino acids. The V and J ends lost 7 bases and 6 bases, in that order; junction bases with no gene match: 18. As DNA, the CDR3 is TGTGCCAGCGTCCCGGGACTAGCGGGGGCCCGGGAATTAATCAATGAGCAGTTCTTC. Encoded protein: CASVPGLAGARELINEQFF.

This clonotype was observed at least ten times. V gene TRBV5-6 combines with J gene TRBJ2-3, with D perhaps given as TRBD1 or TRBD2 (6 bases each). The germline CDR1 and CDR2 sequences are SGHDT and YYEEEE. CDR3 length equals 17 residues. V lost 0 bases to trimming and J lost 1 base, with 15 bases between them. CDR3: CASSLGGAPRGTDTQYF. DNA for the CDR3: TGTGCCAGCAGCTTGGGGGGGGCTCCCCGAGGCACAGATACGCAGTATTTT.

This clonotype was observed many times. The chain is built from TRBV12-3 or TRBV12-4 and TRBJ2-1; TRBD2 agrees at 8 bases. The CDR3 totals 13 residues. Unmatched junction bases numbered 6, after V lost 6 bases and J lost 8 bases. CDR3 sequence: CASSLTSAHEQFF. CDR3 bases: TGTGCCAGCAGCTTGACTAGCGCACATGAGCAGTTCTTC.

This clonotype has at least ten counts. Compared with germline, one end of the junction differs, possibly owing to a read error. The chain links TRBV7-2 to TRBJ2-3; 7 bases are a match to TRBD2. The germline V gene encodes CDR1 SGHTA and CDR2 FQGNSA. This CDR3 spans 15 amino acids. CDR3 protein: CASSFRAGRTDTQYF. The CDR3 nucleotides read TGTGCCAGTAGCTTCCGAGCGGGACGCACAGATACGCAGTATTTT.

The gene calls are TRBV5-1 and TRBJ2-7, with D possibly matching TRBD2 (5 bases). Germline assignment: CDR1 SGHRS and CDR2 YFSETQ. The CDR3 extends over 14 amino acids. V lost 4 bases and J 1 base, leaving 12 bases between the germline ends. The CDR3 loop reads CASSLLDRSYEQYF. The CDR3 DNA reads as TGCGCCAGCAGCCTACTAGACCGATCCTACGAGCAGTACTTC.

This clonotype occurred a few times. V is TRBV20-1 and J is TRBJ1-2, with D tentatively TRBD1 (5 bases). The germline gives CDR1 DFQATT, CDR2 SNEGSKA (reference sequence). The CDR3 contains 12 residues. The V and J ends lost 6 bases and 1 base respectively, with 9 bases between them. The CDR3 DNA is TGCAGTGCCCGGGACGGTAACTATGGCTACACCTTC. This gives the protein CSARDGNYGYTF.